Shown below are 26 T cell receptor beta chains from a single sample sequenced in a study of blood T cell repertoires in COVID-19 (dated by TCRdb to 2018 to 2021). Preparation of the library involved the immunoSEQ multiplex PCR assay. TCRdb stores this immuneACCESS table with in-frame sequences only. Part of the clones is absent; in the studies checked, under half of the shortfall reflects unresolved V genes, and no reason is known for the rest. Present in this sample are approximately 130,000 clones, roughly 88% of which were seen just once. The ten largest clones add up to about 8% of the sample. Input material: peripheral blood. The receptor source for this set is a man over 45 with acute or convalescent COVID-19.

The chain has TRBV6-5 and TRBJ1-2, with TRBD1 as a possible D gene (5 bases). CDR1 is MNHEY, CDR2 SVGAGI, per germline. Trimming removed 6 bases from V and 6 bases from J, with 17 bases in between. The CDR3 has 14 residues. The DNA of the CDR3 is TGTGCCAGCAGCCGTATAGGGGTGCAGGATGGCTACACCTTC. It translates to CASSRIGVQDGYTF.

This clone was observed a single time. The chain recombines TRBV28 with TRBJ2-3; perhaps TRBD2 as D (5 bases). Trimming cost V 8 bases and J 1 base, with 13 bases left between them. The CDR3 runs 14 residues. Germline V gene data show CDR1 as MDHEN and CDR2 as SYDVKM. The CDR3 spells CASEGRAGTDTQYF. The CDR3 DNA is TGTGCCAGCGAGGGTAGGGCAGGCACAGATACGCAGTATTTT.

V gene TRBV13 combines with J gene TRBJ1-1; the D gene is possibly TRBD1 (5 bases). This CDR3 region has 14 residues. Trimming shortened V by 3 bases and J by 3 bases, and 11 bases separated the two germline ends. CDR1 and CDR2 from the germline V gene are PRHDT and FYEKMQ (reference sequence). The DNA of the CDR3 is TGTGCCAGCAGCTTTGGGGCTGGGGACACTGAAGCTTTCTTT. This translates into CASSFGAGDTEAFF.

V is TRBV18 and J is TRBJ1-2; D is uncertain. V was shortened by 8 bases and J by 3 bases, with 7 bases between the two germline ends. The CDR3 sequence is 11 residues long. Germline assignment: CDR1 KGHSH and CDR2 LQKENI. The CDR3 coding sequence is TGTGCCAGCGTCACAGACTATGGCTACACCTTC. This codes for CASVTDYGYTF.

This chain links TRBV24-1 with TRBJ1-5, with 11 bases matching TRBD1. CDR1 is KGHDR and CDR2 is SFDVKD in the germline V gene. Trimming removed 4 bases from V and 0 bases from J; junction bases left unmatched: 13. The CDR3 spans 20 residues. The CDR3 region has the DNA TGTGCCACCAGTGAGTCACGGCGGGGACAGGGGGGGAATAGCAATCAGCCCCAGCATTTT. Translating gives CATSESRRGQGGNSNQPQHF.

This chain links TRBV7-9 with TRBJ2-1, with D maybe TRBD2 (5 bases). This CDR3 contains 17 residues. The V gene lost 0 bases and the J gene lost 6 bases, with 18 bases spanning the gap. The germline gives CDR1 SEHNR, CDR2 FQNEAQ (reference sequence). This CDR3 is CASSLAASTRGRNEQFF. DNA of the CDR3: TGTGCCAGCAGCTTAGCGGCGAGTACTAGAGGGCGCAATGAGCAGTTCTTC.

The chain links TRBV10-1 to TRBJ1-1, with unresolved D. V was shortened by 6 bases and J by 4 bases, with 15 bases between the two germline ends. The CDR3 is 14 residues long. Germline CDR1 reads WNHNN; CDR2 reads SYGVQD (reference sequence). As DNA, the CDR3 is TGCGCCAGCAGACGGGAACCTTGGGGCACTGAAGCTTTCTTT. Translating gives CASRREPWGTEAFF.

Comments on this clone: This sample includes further DNA sequences coding for the same CDR3. J is TRBJ1-2 and V is TRBV5-1, with 9 positions matching TRBD1. With 3 bases clipped from V and 4 bases from J, the junction kept 4 bases outside the gene matches. The CDR3 covers 14 residues. Looked up from germline, CDR1 is SGHRS and CDR2 is YFSETQ. The CDR3 here is CASSSTGGGYGYTF. The CDR3 bases are TGCGCCAGCAGCTCCACAGGGGGCGGCTATGGCTACACCTTC.

V gene TRBV7-8 combines with J gene TRBJ1-3; 10 bases match TRBD1. The CDR3 loop spans 16 amino acids. V shed 0 bases and J 2 bases; nucleotides not matched to a gene: 1. Germline V gene sequence: CDR1 SGHVS, CDR2 FQNEAQ. The CDR3 here is CASSLAGTGAGNTIYF. Here the CDR3 DNA reads TGTGCCAGCAGCTTAGCGGGGACAGGGGCTGGAAACACCATATATTTT. Together with reference TRBV7-8 and TRBJ1-3, the CDR3 gives the full variable domain: GAGVSQSPRYKVAKRGQDVALRCDPISGHVSLFWYQQALGQGPEFLTYFQNEAQLDKSGLPSDRFFAERPEGSVSTLKIQRTQQEDSAVYLCASSLAGTGAGNTIYFGEGSWLTVV.

This rearrangement joins TRBV25-1 to TRBJ2-7; TRBD1 matches at 7 bases. Looked up from germline, CDR1 is MGHDK and CDR2 is SYGVNS. V lost 7 bases and J lost 2; bases outside the gene matches: 5. CDR3 length: 13 residues. CDR3 nucleotides: TGTGCCAGCACCCTAGGGGGCCCCTACGAGCAGTACTTC. This sequence encodes CASTLGGPYEQYF.

The chain uses TRBV19 and TRBJ2-3; maybe TRBD1 (5 bases). Germline V gives CDR1 LNHDA, CDR2 SQIVND (reference sequence). This CDR3 is 15 amino acids long. V shed 6 bases and J shed 2 bases, with 15 bases lying between them. Here the CDR3 DNA reads TGTGCCAGTAGCGGCCAGGGTCGGTTCACAGATACGCAGTATTTT. Translated, it gives CASSGQGRFTDTQYF.

The chain employs TRBV4-3 and TRBJ2-4; D is unresolved. Trimming stripped 0 bases from V and 5 bases from J, with 8 bases between. CDR1 is LGHNA and CDR2 is YSLEER in the germline V gene. The CDR3 covers 14 residues. CDR3 in amino acids: CASSQESPENIQYF. In DNA, the CDR3 is TGCGCCAGCAGCCAAGAGAGTCCGGAAAACATTCAGTACTTC.

This chain links TRBV11-2 with TRBJ2-5; a possible D gene is TRBD1 (6 bases). Germline assignment: CDR1 SGHAT and CDR2 FQNNGV. Trimming cost V 7 bases and J 2 bases, with 14 bases left between them. The CDR3 is 14 amino acids. CDR3 nucleotide sequence: TGTGCCAGCACCACCATGGACAGACAAGAGACCCAGTACTTC. This codes for CASTTMDRQETQYF. The variable domain in full, completed from reference TRBV11-2 and TRBJ2-5, reads EAGVAQSPRYKIIEKRQSVAFWCNPISGHATLYWYQQILGQGPKLLIQFQNNGVVDDSQLPKDRFSAERLKGVDSTLKIQPAKLEDSAVYLCASTTMDRQETQYFGPGTRLLVL.

This chain uses TRBV5-6 with TRBJ2-5, with a possible D match to TRBD1 (5 bases). V was clipped by 2 bases and J by 4 bases, with 12 bases between them. Germline lookup yields CDR1 SGHDT and CDR2 YYEEEE. CDR3 size: 14 residues. In nucleotides, the CDR3 is TGTGCCAGCAGCTTCGACCGCAGGGCAGAGACCCAGTACTTC. Translating gives CASSFDRRAETQYF.

This clone came up a few times. The chain joins TRBV7-8 to TRBJ2-1; 11 bases map to TRBD2. Germline CDR1 reads SGHVS; CDR2 reads FQNEAQ. V lost 6 bases and J lost 0; bases outside the gene matches: 1. CDR3 size: 15 residues. The CDR3 coding sequence is TGTGCCAGCAGTGGACTAGCGGGCTCCTACAATGAGCAGTTCTTC. It translates to CASSGLAGSYNEQFF.

The chain has TRBV6-1 and TRBJ1-2; D not resolved. V was cut by 2 bases and J by 5 bases, with 18 bases left in between. The CDR3 runs 16 residues. Germline CDR1 and CDR2: MNHNS and SASEGT. CDR3 nucleotide sequence: TGTGCCAGCAGTGAAATCCAGGACGCCGAGGGATATGGCTACACCTTC. This translates into CASSEIQDAEGYGYTF.

V gene TRBV10-2 combines with J gene TRBJ2-1; 7 bases are shared with TRBD2. J lost 4 bases, V lost 8 bases, and 8 bases had no gene match. This CDR3 is 14 amino acids long. Germline assignment: CDR1 WSHSY and CDR2 SAAADI. Here the CDR3 reads CASVIRGEYNEQFF. For the CDR3, the DNA is TGCGCCAGCGTTATCCGGGGGGAATACAATGAGCAGTTCTTC.

This chain connects TRBV19 to TRBJ2-3, with a possible D match to TRBD2 (6 bases). V was trimmed by 10 bases and J by 0 bases, leaving 11 bases between them. Germline CDR1 LNHDA, CDR2 SQIVND (reference sequence). The length of the CDR3 is 13 residues. The CDR3 nucleotides read TGTGCCACCTCTAGCGCTAGCACAGATACGCAGTATTTT. Its translation is CATSSASTDTQYF.

The chain employs TRBV4-3 and TRBJ2-1, with a tentative D call TRBD1 (5 bases). The CDR3 extends over 13 amino acids. V lost 5 bases and J 5 bases, leaving 10 bases between the germline ends. CDR1 and CDR2 from the germline V gene are LGHNA and YSLEER. The DNA for the CDR3 is TGCGCCAGCAGCTTATTACAGGACAATGAGCAGTTCTTC. Residues: CASSLLQDNEQFF.

V and J are TRBV19 and TRBJ2-1; the match to TRBD2 covers 11 bases. The CDR3 has 15 residues. V shed 7 bases and J 4 bases; nucleotides not matched to a gene: 6. Germline CDR1 LNHDA, CDR2 SQIVND (reference sequence). The CDR3 reads CASTSGRREYNEQFF. The CDR3 nucleotides are TGTGCCAGTACTAGCGGGAGGAGGGAATACAATGAGCAGTTCTTC.

J is TRBJ2-7 and V is TRBV5-1, with D perhaps TRBD2 (6 bases). This CDR3 region has 14 residues. CDR1 and CDR2 (germline): SGHRS, YFSETQ. Trimming cost V 6 bases and J 4 bases, with 17 bases left between them. Here the CDR3 reads CASTRQGLRYEQYF. CDR3 sequence (DNA): TGCGCCAGCACCCGGCAGGGACTGCGGTACGAGCAGTACTTC.

V and J are TRBV29-1 and TRBJ2-2, with 9 bases lining up with TRBD2. Germline V gives CDR1 SQVTM, CDR2 ANQGSEA. The V and J ends lost 6 bases and 4 bases, in that order; junction bases with no gene match: 6. The CDR3 length is 14 residues. CDR3 coding DNA: TGCAGCGTACCTAGCGGGGATGCCACCGGGGAGCTGTTTTTT. Protein sequence: CSVPSGDATGELFF.

The J gene is TRBJ1-3, the V gene TRBV3-1 (or the pseudogene TRBV3-2); perhaps TRBD1 as D (6 bases). Germline assignment: CDR1 LGHDT and CDR2 YNNKEL (reference sequence). V was trimmed by 8 bases and J by 0 bases, leaving 14 bases between them. The CDR3 covers 15 residues. In DNA form, the CDR3 reads TGTGCCAGCGATAACGGGGGGCTCTCTGGAAACACCATATATTTT. Its translation is CASDNGGLSGNTIYF.

This sequence joins TRBV29-1 and TRBJ1-2; D gene unclear. Trimming shortened V by 0 bases and J by 4 bases, and 9 bases separated the two germline ends. CDR3 size: 13 residues. CDR1 is SQVTM and CDR2 is ANQGSEA in the germline V gene. CDR3 amino acids: CSVEDATTYGYTF. Here the CDR3 DNA reads TGCAGCGTTGAAGATGCGACAACCTATGGCTACACCTTC.

This chain joins TRBV4-3 and TRBJ2-2; D unclear. The CDR3 totals 17 residues. Germline V gene data show CDR1 as LGHNA and CDR2 as YSLEER. The V and J ends lost 0 bases and 7 bases respectively, with 18 bases between them. CDR3: CASSQESPGPMVGELFF. As DNA, the CDR3 is TGCGCCAGCAGCCAAGAATCTCCAGGCCCAATGGTCGGGGAGCTGTTTTTT.

The chain carries TRBV5-1 and TRBJ2-3, with D unresolved. The CDR3 has 14 residues. Trimming took 2 bases from V and 2 from J, leaving 9 bases between them. In germline, CDR1 is SGHRS, CDR2 YFSETQ. Here the CDR3 reads CASSFGVTTDTQYF. The CDR3 DNA is TGCGCCAGCAGCTTCGGAGTCACCACAGATACGCAGTATTTT.